The following is a T cell receptor (beta chain) sequence with its context. The antigen remains unidentified. This specimen comes from a study of shared clonotypes between healthy human individuals. Study findings and constraints: Larger estimated richness was generally seen in naive subsets than in memory subsets.

About 30,000 T cell genomes (around 0.2 ug DNA) went into each sorted-subset replicate. The data were produced by immunoSEQ multiplex PCR, yet TCRdb's version contains in-frame clones alone and is incomplete. The sample contains about 2.1 million clones, about 93% of which appear only once. Naivety among CD8 cells was defined by CD45RO negativity and positive CCR7 selection, thereby excluding terminally differentiated effector memory CD45RA+ cells. Germline CDR1 reads MNHEY; CDR2 reads SMNVEV (reference sequence). V shed 2 bases and J 7 bases; nucleotides not matched to a gene: 2. The CDR3 loop spans 16 amino acids.

This clonotype originated in a man aged 18 to 29 in good health. Some clones in this sample may be carry-over from other donors' samples. The sequenced sample consisted of naive CD8+ T cells from PBMCs. The chain recombines TRBV27 with TRBJ2-2; TRBD2 matches at 15 bases. The chain's CDR3 is CASSLGLAGGYGELFF. In DNA, the CDR3 is TGTGCCAGCAGTTTAGGACTAGCGGGAGGGTACGGGGAGCTGTTTTTT.